Shown below are 9 T cell receptor beta chains from a single sample sequenced in a study of blood T cell repertoires in COVID-19. Measured with immunoSEQ multiplex PCR; TCRdb has only the in-frame clones, and not every one. The profile shows more than 250,000 clones, approximately 90% of them singletons. The sequenced sample was PBMCs or T cells enriched from blood (not recorded which). These receptors were obtained from a woman in her thirties or forties who had recovered from COVID-19.

The chain has TRBV28 and TRBJ2-3, with 9 bases aligning to TRBD2. The CDR3 has 15 amino acids. From germline, CDR1 is MDHEN and CDR2 SYDVKM. Trimming cost V 5 bases and J 3 bases; bases outside gene matches: 6. CDR3 loop: CASSLLLAGTDTQYF. The CDR3 DNA is TGTGCCAGCAGTCTCCTTCTAGCGGGAACAGATACGCAGTATTTT.

CDR3 loop: CASSLGAGGYTF. The CDR3 region has the DNA TGTGCCAGCAGCCTGGGGGCTGGTGGCTACACCTTC. The chain combines TRBV7-2 with TRBJ1-2, with D possibly TRBD1 on 6 matching bases. CDR3 length equals 12 residues. The V gene lost 5 bases and the J gene lost 7 bases, with 11 bases spanning the gap. CDR1 and CDR2 from the germline V gene are SGHTA and FQGNSA.

The chain has TRBV6-5 and TRBJ1-2; D may be TRBD1 (5 bases). The germline V gene encodes CDR1 MNHEY and CDR2 SVGAGI. V was trimmed by 6 bases and J by 10 bases, leaving 18 bases between them. The length of the CDR3 is 13 residues. CDR3 DNA sequence: TGTGCCAGCAGCTCGCAGGGTCTTGGTGACTACACCTTC. Translation gives CASSSQGLGDYTF.

CDR3 coding DNA: TGTGCCAGCAGGCTACAGGGCGGGGAGCTGTTTTTT. Translating it yields CASRLQGGELFF. This rearrangement joins TRBV7-9 to TRBJ2-2, with D maybe TRBD1 (6 bases). This CDR3 comprises 12 residues. Germline lookup yields CDR1 SEHNR and CDR2 FQNEAQ (reference sequence). V was trimmed by 6 bases and J by 7 bases, leaving 9 bases between them.

V is TRBV9 and J is TRBJ2-7; TRBD2 aligns across 7 bases. The germline V gene encodes CDR1 SGDLS and CDR2 YYNGEE. V lost 7 bases to trimming and J lost 3 bases; unmatched junction nucleotides: 10. CDR3 length equals 14 residues. In DNA, the CDR3 is TGTGCCAGCGGACCTTGGGAGGGCAACTACGAGCAGTACTTC. Its translation is CASGPWEGNYEQYF.

The rearrangement joins TRBV28 to TRBJ1-2, with TRBD1 matching over 8 bases. This CDR3 is 15 amino acids long. J gave up 3 bases and V 6 bases, and 9 bases lay outside the gene matches. Germline V gene lookup returns CDR1 MDHEN and CDR2 SYDVKM. The CDR3 coding sequence is TGTGCCAGCAGCCCCCCCAGGGGGCCTTACTATGGCTACACCTTC. Encoded protein: CASSPPRGPYYGYTF.

This clone was found once. The chain combines TRBV13 with TRBJ2-7; TRBD1 is a possible D gene (6 bases). The CDR3 covers 13 residues. Germline CDR1 is PRHDT and CDR2 is FYEKMQ (reference sequence). V lost 1 base to trimming and J lost 3 bases, with 7 bases between them. CDR3 bases: TGTGCCAGCAGCTTAGAAGGGGGCTACGAGCAGTACTTC. It codes for CASSLEGGYEQYF.

The chain carries TRBV5-1 and TRBJ1-1; the match to TRBD1 covers 8 bases. With 0 bases clipped from V and 2 bases from J, the junction kept 6 bases outside the gene matches. The CDR3 contains 16 residues. Per the germline V gene, CDR1 is SGHRS and CDR2 is YFSETQ. The CDR3 is CASSLVRGRPNTEAFF. The CDR3 region has the DNA TGCGCCAGCAGCTTGGTCAGGGGGCGGCCTAACACTGAAGCTTTCTTT. Combining the CDR3 with reference TRBV5-1 and TRBJ1-1 gives the whole variable domain KAGVTQTPRYLIKTRGQQVTLSCSPISGHRSVSWYQQTPGQGLQFLFEYFSETQRNKGNFPGRFSGRQFSNSRSEMNVSTLELGDSALYLCASSLVRGRPNTEAFFGQGTRLTVV.

The rearrangement uses TRBV28 and TRBJ1-5; 9 bases match TRBD1. The ends lost 5 bases at V and 0 bases at J; junction bases unmatched: 8. CDR3 length: 17 amino acids. Germline V gene data show CDR1 as MDHEN and CDR2 as SYDVKM. The CDR3 spells CASSGTGQGYSNQPQHF. In DNA form, the CDR3 reads TGTGCCAGCAGTGGGACAGGGCAGGGTTATAGCAATCAGCCCCAGCATTTT.